The text below deals with one T cell receptor beta chain. In this sample, this clone turned up a few times. Its target antigen remains unknown. It has no much larger one-base neighbor in the sample; base qualities were not kept. These data originate in a study of blood T cell repertoires in COVID-19 (dated by TCRdb to about 2020). Background for the entire study: The collaborator samples originated in the United States, Italy and Spain and spanned the acute and convalescent phases of COVID-19. The material from the prospective study consisted of cDNA or gDNA derived from T cells, B-cell-depleted T cells, or PBMCs. Subjects who had been exposed to COVID-19, were actively infected with it, or had recovered from it provided the deeply sampled blood TCRbeta repertoires that made up the dataset. The repertoires were released in a freely available public database meant as a resource for research on the immune response to SARS-CoV-2. The samples were drawn from the first 160 participants of the ongoing ImmuneRACE study and from some 1,300 subjects provided by 6 global collaborators. Sample metadata almost always included a de-identified subject ID, COVID-19 status, age in years and sex. Where available, HLA class I and class II types were obtained from metadata supplied by the sample provider rather than from assay-based typing. Paper-wide results and their limitations: The quantity of clinical and demographic metadata differed by source and by participant and was supplied without curation.

TCRbeta CDR3 regions were amplified from genomic DNA by means of the immunoSEQ Assay, a bias-controlled multiplex PCR. Processing in the source paper ran as follows. Nucleated cell counts per sample were estimated from amplification of reference gene primers within the assay. To quantify the absolute abundance of each unique TCRbeta CDR3 rearrangement, sequence reads were collapsed and filtered. Productive Simpson clonality was computed per sample as the square root of Simpson's diversity index over productive rearrangements. TCRdb retrieved this table from immuneACCESS and kept in-frame rearrangements only. Not all clones are present; in checked studies, unresolved V genes account for under half, and no reason is known for the remainder. The V and J calls and the clone size are those of that table, but D and trimming were determined from the DNA. The sample table records about 240,000 clones; just under 85% of these occur just once. The ten largest clones take up roughly 9.6% of the sample.

Each collaborating institution followed its own protocols to collect whole blood in K2EDTA tubes. For TCRbeta analysis, collaborators shipped samples in one of three forms: frozen whole blood, isolated PBMCs, or DNA extracted from either of those sample types. The germline V gene yields ENHRY for CDR1 and SYGVKD for CDR2. CDR3 length: 16 amino acids, cysteine to phenylalanine. Of all the DNA, just the CDR3 is kept, 48 bases in frame from base 1. V is reduced by 3 bases and J by 0 bases, leaving a spacing of 12 bases between them. The sequenced sample was peripheral blood. The TCR sequence derives from a woman aged 80 or over with acute or convalescent COVID-19. Recombination joined TRBV10-3 with TRBJ1-5, with the D gene call left open. The base sequence is TGTGCCATCAGTGAAAGGGCGGGTTATAGCAATCAGCCCCAGCATTTT. Its translation is CAISERAGYSNQPQHF.